Sequencing of this TCR beta chain was carried out in a study of T cells in Graves' hyperthyroidism and ophthalmopathy (dated by TCRdb to between 2017 and 2020). In terms of the full investigation: Peripheral blood samples were taken at the time of initial diagnosis, prior to any treatment. TCR V-J signatures able to tell the groups apart were searched for in a discovery cohort of around 95 patients, of whom roughly 42 had Graves' ophthalmopathy and roughly 58 had stable Graves' hyperthyroidism. Whether ophthalmopathy could be predicted prospectively was tested in an independent validation cohort made up of 18 hyperthyroidism patients plus 17 patients who later progressed to ophthalmopathy. The 85 to 100 discovery patients were divided at random into training and test sets in a 7:3 ratio. In about 6 Graves' hyperthyroidism patients, the study also compared T-cell repertoires from thyroid tissue with T-cell repertoires from blood. Once sampling was done, hyperthyroidism patients were given methimazole at a starting dose of 30 mg daily, whereas ophthalmopathy patients were given high-dose intravenous methylprednisolone. TCR Vbeta CDR3 sequencing of 120 to 150 peripheral blood samples (about 45 ophthalmopathy, 75 to 80 hyperthyroidism and roughly 17 progressor patients) is reported in the paper.

Moderately to severely active disease, a Clinical Activity Score of at least 3, a NOSPECS grade of at least 4, and a duration under 3 months were present in ophthalmopathy patients. The study excluded patients with uncontrolled infections, other autoimmune diseases, pregnancy or lactation. Diagnoses were established on the basis of clinical symptoms, serum thyroxine and TRAb, thyroid ultrasound, and orbital computed tomography. PBMCs were separated from roughly 10 ml of fresh peripheral blood using Ficoll-Paque density gradient centrifugation. Total RNA was extracted using Trizol reagent, and RNA quality was assessed on an Agilent 2100 Bioanalyzer. CDR1 KGHSH and CDR2 LQKENI are derived from the germline V gene. The CDR3 numbers 15 residues from cysteine through phenylalanine. Of the read, only the CDR3 DNA is kept; its 45 bases are in frame from base 1. V loses 3 bases, J loses 6 bases, and the germline ends lie 17 bases apart.

The TCR beta CDR3 regions were amplified from RNA transcripts. A first-round RT-PCR of the TCR CDR3 used the HTBI primer set with the Qiagen OneStep RT-PCR kit. A second multiplex PCR round built the libraries, followed by size selection and purification. The libraries were sequenced on an Illumina HiSeq2000 using paired-end 100 bp reads. As for how the authors treated the data: Raw data were processed with SOAPnuke, discarding reads with adapters, uncalled bases, mean Phred below 15, or no exact constant-primer or identifier match. High-quality paired reads were merged with COPE v1.2.5, and unique nucleotide sequences were defined as clonotypes. Clonotypes were aligned to IMGT TRBV, TRBD and TRBJ reference segments using MiTCR v1.1. The analysis was restricted to V-J combinations with a frequency above 0.0001, which together covered 99% to 99.2% of the repertoires. A TCS score was defined as the ratio of F50 (clonal expansion) to E x V (chaos), with BLOSUM62-based TCRdist applied between CDR3 peptides within each V-J. Welch's t-statistics and random forest reduced just over 500 V-J features to under 15, which were used in a naive Bayes classifier (R e1071). Using fastp trimming at Q25 and MiXCR clonotype assembly, TCRdb reanalyzed the public sequencing data and kept in-frame beta chains. Each entry is one CDR3 protein sequence, shown with its most common DNA and genes. TCRdb, not the authors, supplied the V and J calls. In all, the sample holds some 570,000 distinct CDR3 sequences, and approximately 14% of those were seen once. The ten top clones hold about 6.6% of the sample.

This clonotype came up many times. Its antigen specificity is not known. Base qualities were left out, and no much larger clone turns up one base away. General study outcomes and caveats: In validation, progression to ophthalmopathy was predicted by the model with roughly 71% sensitivity and around 75% specificity, a median of around 5.9 months before onset. Sample size was not statistically predetermined, and blinding of investigators to group allocation was not performed. Ophthalmopathy was separated from stable hyperthyroidism by a 13 V-J signature model, with approximately 90% sensitivity and approximately 81% specificity obtained in cross-validation and 80%/75% obtained in testing. Blood samples also contained most of the expanded thyroid clonotypes (frequency above 0.001), which suggests that blood repertoires may reflect thyroid immune responses.

This TCR was recovered from a woman under 30 with Graves' ophthalmopathy. The material sequenced was blood. Recombination joined TRBV18 with TRBJ2-5; the D segment might be TRBD1 or TRBD2, since each matches 5 bases. CDR3 sequence: CASSPRGVIQQTQYF. The nucleotide sequence is TGTGCCAGCTCACCGCGAGGGGTGATACAACAGACCCAGTACTTC.